These 2 T cell receptor beta chains originate from one sample sequenced in a study of OX40 agonist ivuxolimab in advanced cancers. Assay: immunoSEQ multiplex PCR; the TCRdb copy retains only in-frame clones and omits some. The sample contains tens of thousands of clones, 80% to 90% of which appear only once. This specimen was CD4+ or CD8+ T cells sorted from blood, taken in a trial of the OX40 agonist ivuxolimab. The origin of the receptors is an adult with an advanced solid tumor such as melanoma, head and neck, liver or kidney cancer.

V and J are TRBV28 and TRBJ2-2, with a possible D match to TRBD1 (6 bases). Germline loops: CDR1 MDHEN, CDR2 SYDVKM. V was clipped by 7 bases and J by 4 bases, with 16 bases between them. This CDR3 spans 15 amino acids. The CDR3 region is CASNPGTPSTGELFF. The CDR3 coding sequence is TGTGCCAGCAACCCCGGGACACCTAGCACCGGGGAGCTGTTTTTT.

The chain recombines TRBV19 with TRBJ2-1, with D perhaps being TRBD1 or TRBD2 (5 bases each). CDR3 length: 14 amino acids. In germline, CDR1 is LNHDA, CDR2 SQIVND (reference sequence). The V gene lost 5 bases and the J gene lost 7 bases, with 15 bases spanning the gap. DNA of the CDR3: TGTGCCAGTAGTCCGACCGGGACCAAAAATGAGCAGTTCTTC. Translated: CASSPTGTKNEQFF.